This is a list of T cell receptor beta chains from one sample in a study of blood T cell repertoires in COVID-19. The assay was immunoSEQ multiplex PCR, and TCRdb's table has in-frame clones only and misses some. The data hold 65,000 to 70,000 clones, with about 80% observed a single time. Input material: peripheral blood. The source of these receptors is a woman aged 55-70 years with acute or convalescent COVID-19. CDR3s include the opening cysteine and the closing phenylalanine or tryptophan. The D gene is left open where the match is weak. Clone size is given for some rows only: seen once, a few or many times, or a class if the clone is expanded.

d_call	v_call	j_call	clone_size	cdr3_nt	cdr3_aa
TRBD1	TRBV6-4	TRBJ2-7	NA	TGTGCCAGCAGTCCCGAGACAGGGGCCATCTACGAGCAGTACTTC	CASSPETGAIYEQYF
NA	TRBV24-1	TRBJ2-3	once	TGTGCCACCAGTGATCTCAGGGTAGCGGGCACAGATACGCAGTATTTT	CATSDLRVAGTDTQYF
NA	TRBV5-1	TRBJ2-5	NA	TGCGCCAGCAGCCCTCCGGTCGGGTCCCAAGAGACCCAGTACTTC	CASSPPVGSQETQYF
NA	TRBV19	TRBJ1-2	NA	TGTGCCAGTAGTTCCCAGGGTACTGGCCGGTATGGCTACACCTTC	CASSSQGTGRYGYTF
NA	TRBV5-1	TRBJ2-2	NA	TGCGCCAGCAGCTTCCAGGGTACCGGGGAGCTGTTTTTT	CASSFQGTGELFF
NA	TRBV29-1	TRBJ2-2	NA	TGCAGCGTTTCGACCGCGGGGACCGGGGAGCTGTTTTTT	CSVSTAGTGELFF
NA	TRBV27	TRBJ2-7	NA	TGTGCCAGCACCCAGTGGCAGGGCGAGCCGTTGGTCTTC	CASTQWQGEPLVF
NA	TRBV11-2	TRBJ2-2	NA	TGTGCCAGCAGCTTAGATCGGAACACCGGGGAGCTGTTTTTT	CASSLDRNTGELFF
NA	TRBV10-3	TRBJ1-5	NA	TGTGCCATCAGTGAGAAAAAGGAGAATCAGCCCCAGCATTTT	CAISEKKENQPQHF
TRBD1	TRBV6-6	TRBJ1-3	NA	TGTGCCAGCAGTCCCCTAGGACAGGCAACCTCTGGAAACACCATATATTTT	CASSPLGQATSGNTIYF
NA	TRBV6-1	TRBJ1-5	NA	TGTGCCACCCGGGAGGGGACCCAGCCCCAGCATTTT	CATREGTQPQHF
TRBD2	TRBV7-7	TRBJ2-1	NA	TGTGCCAGCAGCTTAACGGGGACTAGCGGCGGTGAGCAGTTCTTC	CASSLTGTSGGEQFF
TRBD1	TRBV3-1/TRBV3-2	TRBJ2-5	NA	TGTGCCAGCAGCCAAGATGGGACAGCAGCCCAGTACTTC	CASSQDGTAAQYF
NA	TRBV11-1	TRBJ1-2	few	TGTGCCAGCAGCTTGGGCAGCTCCTCTAACTATGGCTACACCTTC	CASSLGSSSNYGYTF
TRBD2	TRBV13	TRBJ2-2	NA	TGTGCCAGCAGCTTATCTAGCGGTCCCGGGGAGCTGTTTTTT	CASSLSSGPGELFF
NA	TRBV12-3/TRBV12-4	TRBJ2-5	NA	TGTGCCAGCAGTTCCGGGAGCCAAGAGACCCAGTACTTC	CASSSGSQETQYF
TRBD1	TRBV10-3	TRBJ2-7	NA	TGTGCCATCAGTGAGTCGTGGACAGGCTCCTACGAGCAGTACTTC	CAISESWTGSYEQYF
TRBD2	TRBV3-1/TRBV3-2	TRBJ2-1	NA	TGTGCCAGCAGCCGGGCTAGCGGGGTTGAGCAGTTCTTC	CASSRASGVEQFF
NA	TRBV12-3/TRBV12-4	TRBJ1-2	few	TGTGCCAGCGCACGCCAGGACTATGGCTACACCTTC	CASARQDYGYTF
TRBD1	TRBV30	TRBJ1-3	NA	TGTGCCTGGAAGGGACAGCCTTGGGGCGGAAACACCATATATTTT	CAWKGQPWGGNTIYF
TRBD2	TRBV10-1	TRBJ2-2	NA	TGCGCCAGCAGTGTGGGACTAGCGGGGGGCACGAAGGACACCGGGGAGCTGTTTTTT	CASSVGLAGGTKDTGELFF
NA	TRBV3-1/TRBV3-2	TRBJ1-5	NA	TGTGCCAGCAGCCCGAGCCTTAGCAATCAGCCCCAGCATTTT	CASSPSLSNQPQHF
NA	TRBV11-2	TRBJ1-4	NA	TGTGCCAGCAGCCAAGAGCCCGGGTTGGAACTGTTTTTT	CASSQEPGLELFF
NA	TRBV11-2	TRBJ2-1	NA	TGTGCCAGCAGCTTTTGGGCTATCAGCGAGCAGTTCTTC	CASSFWAISEQFF
TRBD2	TRBV19	TRBJ2-5	NA	TGTGCCAGTAGTATCCGAGGACTAGCGAGTGCCCAGTACTTC	CASSIRGLASAQYF
NA	TRBV2	TRBJ1-5	NA	TGTGCCAGCAGTGAAGGGCAGGGGATGTATCAGCCCCAGCATTTT	CASSEGQGMYQPQHF
NA	TRBV6-5	TRBJ1-6	few	TGTGCCAGCAATCTGGCCCAATATTCACCCCTCCACTTT	CASNLAQYSPLHF
TRBD1	TRBV11-3	TRBJ2-3	NA	TGTGCCAGCAGCGATGACAGGGGGCCCGATACGCAGTATTTT	CASSDDRGPDTQYF
NA	TRBV6-5	TRBJ2-1	few	TGTGCCAGCACCCTGCACCAGGATGAGCAGTTCTTC	CASTLHQDEQFF
NA	TRBV6-6	TRBJ1-5	NA	TGTGCCAGCAGTTACCCGGGCACAGGGCAGCCCCAGCATTTT	CASSYPGTGQPQHF
NA	TRBV10-3	TRBJ2-2	NA	TGTGCCATCAAATCAGGCGGGCGATACACCGGGGAGCTGTTTTTT	CAIKSGGRYTGELFF
TRBD1	TRBV19	TRBJ2-5	few	TGTGCCAGTAGTGGAACGACAGGGCCGGAAGAGACCCAGTACTTC	CASSGTTGPEETQYF
TRBD1	TRBV24-1	TRBJ2-7	NA	TGTGCCACCAGTGACCCAGGGGGCGAGAATACCGAGCAGTACTTC	CATSDPGGENTEQYF
TRBD1	TRBV5-1	TRBJ1-2	NA	TGCGCCAGCAGCCCATCCGGGACAGGGGATGGCTACACCTTC	CASSPSGTGDGYTF
NA	TRBV27	TRBJ1-1	NA	TGTGCCAGCAGTTCAACCCCGGGTAGAGCTTTCTTT	CASSSTPGRAFF
NA	TRBV12-2	TRBJ2-5	NA	TGTGCAAGTCGCTTAGAAAGGGGCCGGACAGGGGGCGTCGAGACCCAGTACTTC	CASRLERGRTGGVETQYF
NA	TRBV5-1	TRBJ1-1	NA	TGCGCCCGCCGGGGGGGGCTGGGGAACACTGAAGCTTTCTTT	CARRGGLGNTEAFF
TRBD1	TRBV2	TRBJ2-7	NA	TGTGCCAGCAGAGTACAACGCGGACAGGGGAACGAGCAGTACTTC	CASRVQRGQGNEQYF
NA	TRBV30	TRBJ2-7	few	TGTGCTCGTAGCAGGGGAATGGCCTACGAGCAGTACTTC	CARSRGMAYEQYF
NA	TRBV7-2	TRBJ1-4	NA	TGTGCCAGCAGCTTAGGCAGGGAGGGTGAAAAACTGTTTTTT	CASSLGREGEKLFF
NA	TRBV19	TRBJ1-2	NA	TGTGCCAGTAGTATAGAGGAACAAGCGAGAGGCTACACCTTC	CASSIEEQARGYTF
TRBD1	TRBV6-1	TRBJ1-1	few	TGTGCCAGCAGTGAAGCACAAGCAGGGGGAGGAGTGAACACTGAAGCTTTCTTT	CASSEAQAGGGVNTEAFF
TRBD1	TRBV5-1	TRBJ2-1	NA	TGCGCCAGCAGCACCGCCGGGACAGGGGTCCATGAGCAGTTCTTC	CASSTAGTGVHEQFF
NA	TRBV5-5	TRBJ2-2	NA	TGTGCCAGCAGCTCGTCGCCGGGACATCCCGTCACCGGGGAGCTGTTTTTT	CASSSSPGHPVTGELFF
TRBD1	TRBV27	TRBJ1-4	NA	TGTGCCAGCAGTTTATCGGGCGGGACAGGGAATGAAAAACTGTTTTTT	CASSLSGGTGNEKLFF
NA	TRBV6-2/TRBV6-3	TRBJ1-6	NA	TGTGCCAGCAGTTACGTTGGGCGCGGGGTAAATAATTCACCCCTCCACTTT	CASSYVGRGVNNSPLHF
TRBD2	TRBV5-1	TRBJ2-1	NA	TGCGCCAGCAGCCTGACTAGCGGGGCCAATGAGCAGTTCTTC	CASSLTSGANEQFF
NA	TRBV6-5	TRBJ1-6	NA	TGTGCCACCCCTACGGGGTTGAATTCACCCCTCCACTTT	CATPTGLNSPLHF
TRBD2	TRBV5-4	TRBJ2-3	NA	TGTGCCAGCAGCTTGCAAGCGGGGCCTTTCACAGATACGCAGTATTTT	CASSLQAGPFTDTQYF
NA	TRBV5-1	TRBJ2-2	NA	TGCGCCAGCAGGGAGGGTGTTAACACCGGGGAGCTGTTTTTT	CASREGVNTGELFF
NA	TRBV4-1	TRBJ1-2	NA	TGCGCCAGCAGCCAAGCAGGTAGTCGGCTCTATGGCTACACCTTC	CASSQAGSRLYGYTF
NA	TRBV10-1	TRBJ2-4	NA	TGCGCCAGCTCCCTAGGCGGGGAGAGGGGCGTCAAAAACATTCAGTACTTC	CASSLGGERGVKNIQYF
NA	TRBV2	TRBJ1-1	NA	TGTGCCAGCAGCCGGGTTTTGAACACTGAAGCTTTCTTT	CASSRVLNTEAFF